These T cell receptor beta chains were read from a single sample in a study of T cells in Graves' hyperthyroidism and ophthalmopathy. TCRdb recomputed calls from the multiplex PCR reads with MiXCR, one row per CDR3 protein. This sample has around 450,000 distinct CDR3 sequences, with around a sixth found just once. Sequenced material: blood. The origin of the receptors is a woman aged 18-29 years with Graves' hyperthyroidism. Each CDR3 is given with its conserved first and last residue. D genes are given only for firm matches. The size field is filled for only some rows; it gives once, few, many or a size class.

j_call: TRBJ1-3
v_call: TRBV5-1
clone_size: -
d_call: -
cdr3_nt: TGCGCCAGCAGCTTGGATGGAGGGCCGAACACCATATATTTT
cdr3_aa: CASSLDGGPNTIYF

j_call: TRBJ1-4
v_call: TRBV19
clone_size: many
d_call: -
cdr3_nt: TGTGCCAGTAGGCCCGACGGATTGCCTAATGAAAAACTGTTTTTT
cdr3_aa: CASRPDGLPNEKLFF

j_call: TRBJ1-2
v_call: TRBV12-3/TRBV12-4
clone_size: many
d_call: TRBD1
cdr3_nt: TGTGCCAGCAGTTCCCCCGGACAGGGAAGAAACTATGGCTACACCTTC
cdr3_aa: CASSSPGQGRNYGYTF

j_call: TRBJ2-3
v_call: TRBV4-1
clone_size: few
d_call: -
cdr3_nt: TGCGCCAGCAGCCAACCTATATACCCTAGCACAGATACGCAGTATTTT
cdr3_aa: CASSQPIYPSTDTQYF

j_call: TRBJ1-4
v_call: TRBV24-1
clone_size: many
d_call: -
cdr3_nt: TGTGCCACCAGTGGGTCAGGGGATCGCGAAAAACTGTTTTTT
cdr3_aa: CATSGSGDREKLFF

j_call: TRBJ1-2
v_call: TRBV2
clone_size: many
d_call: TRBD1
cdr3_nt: TGTGCCAGCAGTAGATCGGGACAGGCGGGAGAATACACCTTC
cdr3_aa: CASSRSGQAGEYTF

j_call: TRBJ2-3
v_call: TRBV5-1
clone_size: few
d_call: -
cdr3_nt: TGCGCCAGCAGCGCCCGTCCCATTAGCACAGATACGCAGTATTTT
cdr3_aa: CASSARPISTDTQYF

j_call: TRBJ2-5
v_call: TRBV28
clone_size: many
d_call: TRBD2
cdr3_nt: TGTGCCAGCAGTTTAGGACAGCGGGGGGAGACCCAGTACTTC
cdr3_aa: CASSLGQRGETQYF

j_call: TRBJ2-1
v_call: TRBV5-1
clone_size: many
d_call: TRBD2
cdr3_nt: TGCGCCAGCAGAGGGAGAGCGGGGGGGAATCAGGGCGATGAGCAGTTCTTC
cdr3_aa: CASRGRAGGNQGDEQFF

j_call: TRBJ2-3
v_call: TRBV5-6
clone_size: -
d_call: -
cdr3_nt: TGTGCCAGCAGCTTCTTGTCCGGATCCCAACCCCATAGGCAGTATTTT
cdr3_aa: CASSFLSGSQPHRQYF

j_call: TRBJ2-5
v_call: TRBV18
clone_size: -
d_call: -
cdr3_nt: TGTGCCAGCTCCATCGGGGCAGGGGAGACCCAGTACTTC
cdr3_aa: CASSIGAGETQYF

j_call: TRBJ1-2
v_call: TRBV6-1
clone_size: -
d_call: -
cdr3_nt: TGTGCCAGCAGACCCCGACGGGAAAGGGGCTACACCTTC
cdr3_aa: CASRPRRERGYTF

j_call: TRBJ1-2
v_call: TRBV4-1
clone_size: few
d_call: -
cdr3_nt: TGCGCCAGCAGCCAAAGCGAGGGTGAGGCCAACTATGGCTACACCTTC
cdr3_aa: CASSQSEGEANYGYTF

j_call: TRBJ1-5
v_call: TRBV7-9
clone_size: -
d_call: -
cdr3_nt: TGTGCCAGCAGCTTAGCGATGGCCGGAAACAATCAGCCCCAGCATTTT
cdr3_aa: CASSLAMAGNNQPQHF

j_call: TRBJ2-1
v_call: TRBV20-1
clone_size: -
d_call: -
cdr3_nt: TGCAGTGCTTCAAAATCCCTTGTAAGTGAGCAGTTCTTC
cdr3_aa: CSASKSLVSEQFF

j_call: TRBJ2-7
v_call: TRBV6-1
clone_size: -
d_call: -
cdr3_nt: TGTGCCAGCAGCCGGGAGCGGAGCTCCTACGAGCAGTACTTC
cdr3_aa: CASSRERSSYEQYF

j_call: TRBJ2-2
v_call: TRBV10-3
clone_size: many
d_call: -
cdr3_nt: TGTGCCATCAGTGAGTTGTCCACGGTGAGGACCGGGGAGCTGTTTTTT
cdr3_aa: CAISELSTVRTGELFF

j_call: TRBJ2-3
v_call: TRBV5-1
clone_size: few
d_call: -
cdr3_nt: TGCGCCAGCAGCTTGGCGTCTTTTGGTTCGGGGAAGGGGGTTGCAGATACGCAGTATTTT
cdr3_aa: CASSLASFGSGKGVADTQYF

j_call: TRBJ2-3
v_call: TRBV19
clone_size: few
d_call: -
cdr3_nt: TGTGCCAGTAGTATGCGTCTTCTGGGCAGAAGCACAGATACGCAGTATTTT
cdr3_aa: CASSMRLLGRSTDTQYF

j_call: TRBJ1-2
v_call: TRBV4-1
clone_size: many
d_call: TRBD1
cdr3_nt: TGCGCCAGCAGCCATCAAAAGGGGGGACAGGGGGCCTCTAACTATGGCTACACCTTC
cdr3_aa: CASSHQKGGQGASNYGYTF